This TCR beta chain is from a study of T cells in Graves' hyperthyroidism and ophthalmopathy. This clonotype was recorded many times. As yet, its antigen is unknown. Regions amplified from RNA transcripts were the TCR beta CDR3 regions. First-round RT-PCR targeting the TCR CDR3 was performed with the HTBI primer set. One entry per CDR3 protein, called by TCRdb with MiXCR from the multiplex PCR reads. The data contain roughly 500,000 distinct CDR3 sequences, roughly 25% of them seen just once; the ten biggest clones take up roughly 12%. Study-wide results and caveats: Prediction of ophthalmopathy progression came a median about 6 months pre-onset.

Trimming took off 1 base at V and 5 bases at J, with 12 bases between the two ends. This CDR3 contains 14 residues. From germline, CDR1 is MNHEY and CDR2 SVGEGT. This receptor was taken from a woman in her 30s with Graves' ophthalmopathy. The chain carries TRBV6-2 or TRBV6-3 and TRBJ2-7, with unresolved D. The source material was blood. The CDR3 DNA reads as TGTGCCAGCAGTTACTTAGGGAACGGTAACGAGCAGTACTTC. This encodes CASSYLGNGNEQYF.